The source of this TCR beta chain is a study of shared clonotypes between healthy human individuals. The DNA input per sorted-subset replicate PCR was about 190 ng, corresponding to tens of thousands of T cell genomes. The repertoire was sequenced with immunoSEQ multiplex PCR; TCRdb's copy has only in-frame clones and lacks some. This sample has more than 2 million clones, with roughly 93% found just once. Terminally differentiated effector memory CD45RA+ cells were excluded from the naive CD8 cells, which were CD45RO-negative and positively selected for CCR7. Free of recent acute infections or vaccinations, the donors were healthy HIV-negative adults. There were only Caucasian adults among the donors, and all lived in Nashville, Tennessee. Sequenced material: naive CD8+ T cells from PBMCs. The source is a man between 18 and 29 years old in good health. Some clones in this sample may be carry-over from other donors' samples.

The CDR3 nucleotides are TGCAGCGTTGAAGTCGGAATCAATGAGCAGTTCTTC. Translation gives CSVEVGINEQFF. The chain couples TRBV29-1 to TRBJ2-1; D is unclear. V was clipped by 1 base and J by 6 bases, with 7 bases between them. CDR3 length: 12 amino acids. CDR1 and CDR2 from the germline V gene are SQVTM and ANQGSEA.